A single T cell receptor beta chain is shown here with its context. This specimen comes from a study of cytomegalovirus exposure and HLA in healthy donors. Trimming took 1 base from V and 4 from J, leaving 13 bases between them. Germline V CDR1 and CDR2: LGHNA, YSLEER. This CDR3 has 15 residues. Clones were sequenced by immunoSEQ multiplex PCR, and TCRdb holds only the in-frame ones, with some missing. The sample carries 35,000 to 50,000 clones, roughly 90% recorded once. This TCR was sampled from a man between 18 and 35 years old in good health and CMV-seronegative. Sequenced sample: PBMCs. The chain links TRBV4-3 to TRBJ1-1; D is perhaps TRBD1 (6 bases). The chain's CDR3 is CASSQGTGLGTEAFF. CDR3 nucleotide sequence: TGCGCCAGCAGCCAAGGCACAGGGCTTGGCACTGAAGCTTTCTTT.